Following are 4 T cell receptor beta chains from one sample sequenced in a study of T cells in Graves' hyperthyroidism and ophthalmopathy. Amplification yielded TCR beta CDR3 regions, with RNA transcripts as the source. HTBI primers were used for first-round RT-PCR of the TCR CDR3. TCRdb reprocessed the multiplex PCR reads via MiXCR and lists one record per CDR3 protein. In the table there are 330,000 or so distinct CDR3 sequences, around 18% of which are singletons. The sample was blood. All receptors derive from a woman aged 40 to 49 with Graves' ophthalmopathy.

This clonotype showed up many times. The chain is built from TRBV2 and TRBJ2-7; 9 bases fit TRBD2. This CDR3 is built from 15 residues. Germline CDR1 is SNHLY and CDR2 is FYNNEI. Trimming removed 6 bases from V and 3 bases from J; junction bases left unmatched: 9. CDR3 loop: CASRTGLAQLYEQYF. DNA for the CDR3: TGTGCCAGCAGAACCGGACTAGCGCAGCTCTACGAGCAGTACTTC.

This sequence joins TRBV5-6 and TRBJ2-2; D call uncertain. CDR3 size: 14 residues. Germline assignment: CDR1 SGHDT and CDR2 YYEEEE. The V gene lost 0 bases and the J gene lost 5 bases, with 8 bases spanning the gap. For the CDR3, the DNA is TGTGCCAGCAGCTTGGTGTCTTGGACCGGGGAGCTGTTTTTT. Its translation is CASSLVSWTGELFF.

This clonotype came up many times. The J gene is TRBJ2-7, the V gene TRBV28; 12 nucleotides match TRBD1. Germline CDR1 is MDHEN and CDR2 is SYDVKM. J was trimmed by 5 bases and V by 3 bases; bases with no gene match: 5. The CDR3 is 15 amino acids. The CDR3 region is CASSLGQGARDEQYF. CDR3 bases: TGTGCCAGCAGTTTGGGACAGGGGGCGCGGGACGAGCAGTACTTC.

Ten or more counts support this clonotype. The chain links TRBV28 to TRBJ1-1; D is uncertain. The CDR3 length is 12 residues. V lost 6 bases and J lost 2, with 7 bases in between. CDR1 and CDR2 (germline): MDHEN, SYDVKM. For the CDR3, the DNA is TGTGCCAGCAGCCCAGTTAACACTGAAGCTTTCTTT. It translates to CASSPVNTEAFF.